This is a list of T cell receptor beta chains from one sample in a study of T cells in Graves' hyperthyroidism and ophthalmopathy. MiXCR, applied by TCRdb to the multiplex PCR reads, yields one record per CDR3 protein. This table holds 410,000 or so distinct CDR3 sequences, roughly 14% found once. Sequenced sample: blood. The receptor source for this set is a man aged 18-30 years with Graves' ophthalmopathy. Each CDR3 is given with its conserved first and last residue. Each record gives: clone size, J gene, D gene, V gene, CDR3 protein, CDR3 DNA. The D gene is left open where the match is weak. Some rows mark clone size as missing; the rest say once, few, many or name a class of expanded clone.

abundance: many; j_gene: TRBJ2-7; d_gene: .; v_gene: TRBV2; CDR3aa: CASGEGAYEQYF; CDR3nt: TGTGCCAGCGGGGAGGGGGCCTACGAGCAGTACTTC
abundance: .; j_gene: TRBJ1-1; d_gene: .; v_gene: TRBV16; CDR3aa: CASSLRRGTEAFF; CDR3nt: TGTGCCAGCAGCCTACGCAGGGGCACTGAAGCTTTCTTT
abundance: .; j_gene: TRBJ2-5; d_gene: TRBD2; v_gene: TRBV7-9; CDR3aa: CASSLAAGGSRETQYF; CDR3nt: TGTGCCAGCAGCTTAGCTGCGGGGGGCTCTCGGGAGACCCAGTACTTC
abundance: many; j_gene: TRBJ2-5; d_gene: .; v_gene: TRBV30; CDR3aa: CAWRGESGQETQYF; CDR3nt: TGTGCCTGGAGGGGGGAGAGTGGCCAAGAGACCCAGTACTTC
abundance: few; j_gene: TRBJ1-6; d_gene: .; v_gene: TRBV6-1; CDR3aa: CASSPKPVRLGFPLHF; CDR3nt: TGTGCCAGCAGCCCCAAGCCGGTCCGACTCGGGTTCCCCCTCCACTTT
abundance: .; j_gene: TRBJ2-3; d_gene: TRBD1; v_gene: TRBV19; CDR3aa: CASSIPGTGSTDTQYF; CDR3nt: TGTGCCAGTAGCATCCCCGGGACAGGGAGCACAGATACGCAGTATTTT
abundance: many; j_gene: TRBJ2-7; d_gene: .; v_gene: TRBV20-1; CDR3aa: CSARMDATYEQYF; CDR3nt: TGCAGTGCTAGGATGGACGCTACCTACGAGCAGTACTTC
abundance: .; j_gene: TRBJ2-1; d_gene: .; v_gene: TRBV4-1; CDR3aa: CASSQERKGAYNEQFF; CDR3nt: TGCGCCAGCAGCCAAGAGCGAAAGGGGGCCTACAATGAGCAGTTCTTC
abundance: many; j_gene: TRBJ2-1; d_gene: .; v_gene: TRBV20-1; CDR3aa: CSAGTPYNEQFF; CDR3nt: TGCAGTGCCGGGACACCCTACAATGAGCAGTTCTTC
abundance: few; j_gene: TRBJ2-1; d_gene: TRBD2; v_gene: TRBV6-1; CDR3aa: CASRLAAYNEQFF; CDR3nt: TGTGCCAGCCGACTAGCGGCCTACAATGAGCAGTTCTTC
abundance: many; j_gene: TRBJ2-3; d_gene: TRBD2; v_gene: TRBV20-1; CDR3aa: CSALGLAGTDTQYF; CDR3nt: TGCAGTGCTTTGGGACTAGCGGGCACAGATACGCAGTATTTT
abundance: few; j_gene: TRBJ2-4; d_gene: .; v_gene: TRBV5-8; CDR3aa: CASSLLDYPGIQYF; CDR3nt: TGTGCCAGCAGCTTGTTGGACTACCCAGGCATTCAGTACTTC
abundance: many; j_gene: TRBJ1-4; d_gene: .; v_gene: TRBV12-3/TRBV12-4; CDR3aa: CASSLSGWDEKLFF; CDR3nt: TGTGCCAGCAGTTTATCAGGGTGGGATGAAAAACTGTTTTTT
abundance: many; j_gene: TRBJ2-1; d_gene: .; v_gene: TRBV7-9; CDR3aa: CASSLVQYNEQFF; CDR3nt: TGTGCCAGCAGCTTAGTACAGTACAATGAGCAGTTCTTC
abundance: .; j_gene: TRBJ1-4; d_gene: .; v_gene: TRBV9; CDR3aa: CASSVREGEKLFF; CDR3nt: TGTGCCAGCAGCGTGAGAGAGGGGGAAAAACTGTTTTTT
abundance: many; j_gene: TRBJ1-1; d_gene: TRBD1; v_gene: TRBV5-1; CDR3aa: CASSLARDRAHGNTEAFF; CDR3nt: TGCGCCAGCAGCTTGGCCAGGGACAGGGCCCATGGGAACACTGAAGCTTTCTTT
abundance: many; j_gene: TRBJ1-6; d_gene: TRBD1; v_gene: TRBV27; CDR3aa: CASSFGTGGNSPLHF; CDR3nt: TGTGCCAGCAGTTTTGGGACAGGGGGTAATTCACCCCTCCACTTT
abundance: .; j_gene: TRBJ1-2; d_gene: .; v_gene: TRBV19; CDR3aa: CASSRGVANYGYTF; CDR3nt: TGTGCCAGTAGTAGGGGGGTCGCAAACTATGGCTACACCTTC
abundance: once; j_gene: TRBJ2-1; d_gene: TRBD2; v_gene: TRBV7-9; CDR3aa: CASSGALRLADYNKQFF; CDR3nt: TGTGCCAGCAGCGGGGCCCTTAGACTAGCCGACTACAATAAGCAGTTCTTC
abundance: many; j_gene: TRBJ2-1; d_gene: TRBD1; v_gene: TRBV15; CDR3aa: CATLGTDLSYNEQFF; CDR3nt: TGTGCCACCTTAGGGACAGACCTCTCCTACAATGAGCAGTTCTTC
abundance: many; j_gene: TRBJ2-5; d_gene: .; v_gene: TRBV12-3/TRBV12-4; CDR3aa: CASSFWTQETQYF; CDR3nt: TGTGCCAGCAGTTTTTGGACTCAAGAGACCCAGTACTTC
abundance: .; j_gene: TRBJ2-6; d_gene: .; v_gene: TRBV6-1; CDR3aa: CASRGTGANVPTF; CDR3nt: TGTGCCAGCAGGGGGACTGGGGCCAACGTCCCGACTTTC
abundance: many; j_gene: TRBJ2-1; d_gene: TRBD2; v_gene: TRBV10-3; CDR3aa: CAINAGGGGDNEQFF; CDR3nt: TGTGCCATCAATGCGGGAGGAGGAGGGGACAATGAGCAGTTCTTC
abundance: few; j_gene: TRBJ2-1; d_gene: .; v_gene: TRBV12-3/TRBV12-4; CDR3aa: CASSGEGAMGFRFF; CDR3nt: TGTGCCAGCAGTGGGGAGGGGGCAATGGGGTTTCGGTTCTTC
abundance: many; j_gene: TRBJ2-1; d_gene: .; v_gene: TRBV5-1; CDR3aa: CASSLVVGGLSYNEQFF; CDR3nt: TGCGCCAGCAGCTTGGTGGTAGGGGGACTTTCCTACAATGAGCAGTTCTTC
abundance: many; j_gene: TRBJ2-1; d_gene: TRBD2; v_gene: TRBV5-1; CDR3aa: CASSLGLAGGSYNEQFF; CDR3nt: TGCGCCAGCAGCTTGGGGCTAGCGGGGGGCTCCTACAATGAGCAGTTCTTC
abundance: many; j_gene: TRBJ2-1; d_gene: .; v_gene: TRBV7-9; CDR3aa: CASSPGAAGSSYNEQFF; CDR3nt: TGTGCCAGCAGCCCGGGGGCAGCGGGGAGCTCCTACAATGAGCAGTTCTTC
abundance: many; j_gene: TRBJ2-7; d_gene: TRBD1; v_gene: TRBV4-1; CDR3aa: CASSQWTGPPPLPPTYEQYF; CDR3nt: TGCGCCAGCAGCCAATGGACAGGGCCTCCACCCCTCCCCCCTACCTACGAGCAGTACTTC
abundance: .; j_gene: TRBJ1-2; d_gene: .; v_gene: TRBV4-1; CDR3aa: CASSQDRAAGYTF; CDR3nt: TGCGCCAGCAGCCAAGACAGGGCAGCCGGCTACACCTTC
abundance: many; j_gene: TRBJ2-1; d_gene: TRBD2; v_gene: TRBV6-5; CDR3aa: CASSYSKRLAVHNEQFF; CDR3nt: TGTGCCAGCAGTTACTCCAAAAGGCTAGCGGTACACAATGAGCAGTTCTTC
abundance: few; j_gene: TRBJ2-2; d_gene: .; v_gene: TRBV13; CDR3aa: CASSPAYGSGELFF; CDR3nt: TGTGCCAGCAGCCCTGCGTACGGGTCCGGGGAGCTGTTTTTT
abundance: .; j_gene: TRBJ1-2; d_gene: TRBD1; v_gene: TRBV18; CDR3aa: CASERDSYGYTF; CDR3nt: TGTGCCAGCGAAAGGGACAGCTATGGCTACACCTTC
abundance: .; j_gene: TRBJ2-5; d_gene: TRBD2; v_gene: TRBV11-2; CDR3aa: CASRTPGLAGVQETQYF; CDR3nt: TGTGCCAGCAGGACTCCGGGACTAGCGGGGGTACAAGAGACCCAGTACTTC
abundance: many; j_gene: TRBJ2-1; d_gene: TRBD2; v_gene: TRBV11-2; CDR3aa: CASSQGLAGGNEQFF; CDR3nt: TGTGCCAGCAGCCAGGGACTAGCGGGAGGTAATGAGCAGTTCTTC
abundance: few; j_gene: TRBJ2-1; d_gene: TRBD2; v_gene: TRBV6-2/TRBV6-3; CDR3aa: CASGGTSGAYNEQFF; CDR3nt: TGTGCCAGCGGAGGGACTAGCGGGGCCTACAATGAGCAGTTCTTC
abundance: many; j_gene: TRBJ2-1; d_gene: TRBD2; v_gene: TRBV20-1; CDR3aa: CSASPLAGPSYNEQFF; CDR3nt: TGCAGTGCAAGCCCATTAGCGGGACCGTCCTACAATGAGCAGTTCTTC
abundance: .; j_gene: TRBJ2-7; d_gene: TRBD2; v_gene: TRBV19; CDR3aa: CASSIGGGAYEQYF; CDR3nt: TGTGCCAGTAGTATCGGGGGGGGTGCCTACGAGCAGTACTTC
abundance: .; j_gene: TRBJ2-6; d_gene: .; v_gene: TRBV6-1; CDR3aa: CASIGSSSGANVLTF; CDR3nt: TGTGCCAGCATAGGGTCCTCCTCTGGGGCCAACGTCCTGACTTTC
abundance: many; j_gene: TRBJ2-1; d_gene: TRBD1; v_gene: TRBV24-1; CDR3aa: CATSDLNRGYNEQFF; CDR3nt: TGTGCCACCAGTGATTTGAACAGGGGCTACAATGAGCAGTTCTTC
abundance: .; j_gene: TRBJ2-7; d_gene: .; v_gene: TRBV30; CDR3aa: CAWSPTTEEYEQYF; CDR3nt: TGTGCCTGGAGTCCAACGACAGAAGAGTACGAGCAGTACTTC
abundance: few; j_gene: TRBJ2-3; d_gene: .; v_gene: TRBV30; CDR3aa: CAWSVKLRRSGDTQYF; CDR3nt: TGTGCCTGGAGTGTCAAACTCCGGAGGTCGGGAGATACGCAGTATTTT
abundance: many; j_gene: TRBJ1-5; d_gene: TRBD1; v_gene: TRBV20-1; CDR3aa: CSARTGSSNQPQHF; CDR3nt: TGCAGTGCAAGGACAGGTTCTAGCAATCAGCCCCAGCATTTT
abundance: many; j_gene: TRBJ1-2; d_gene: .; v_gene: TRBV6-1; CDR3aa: CASSDRGHNYGYTF; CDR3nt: TGTGCCAGCAGTGACAGGGGCCACAACTATGGCTACACCTTC
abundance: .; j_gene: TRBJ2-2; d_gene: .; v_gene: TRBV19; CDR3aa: CATTAPGARLTGELFF; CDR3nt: TGTGCCACTACCGCCCCTGGGGCCCGGCTCACCGGGGAGCTGTTTTTT
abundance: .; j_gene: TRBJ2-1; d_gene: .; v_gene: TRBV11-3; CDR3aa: CASSLSWHWGYNEQFF; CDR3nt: TGTGCCAGCAGCTTAAGTTGGCATTGGGGATACAATGAGCAGTTCTTC
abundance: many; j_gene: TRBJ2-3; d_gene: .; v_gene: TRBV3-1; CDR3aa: CASSQLDTQYF; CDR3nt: TGTGCCAGCAGCCAGTTAGATACGCAGTATTTT
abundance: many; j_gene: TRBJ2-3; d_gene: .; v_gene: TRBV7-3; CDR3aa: CASSLIPQTGRDTQYF; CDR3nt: TGTGCCAGCAGCTTAATCCCGCAGACCGGTCGAGATACGCAGTATTTT
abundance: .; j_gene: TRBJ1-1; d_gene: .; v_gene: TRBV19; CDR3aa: CASSISLEAFF; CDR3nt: TGTGCCAGTAGTATAAGTCTTGAAGCTTTCTTT
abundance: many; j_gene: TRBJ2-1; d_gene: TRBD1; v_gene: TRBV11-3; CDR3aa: CASSRTGFLPYNEQFF; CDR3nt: TGTGCCAGCAGCAGGACAGGGTTTTTACCCTACAATGAGCAGTTCTTC
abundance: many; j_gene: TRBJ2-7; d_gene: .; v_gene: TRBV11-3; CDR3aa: CASSQDVPPEQYF; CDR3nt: TGTGCCAGCTCCCAGGACGTCCCTCCCGAGCAGTACTTC
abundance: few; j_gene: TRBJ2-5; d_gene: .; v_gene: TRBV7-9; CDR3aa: CASSLGGLVETQYF; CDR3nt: TGTGCCAGCAGCTTAGGAGGGCTGGTGGAGACCCAGTACTTC